These T cell receptor beta chains were read from a single sample in a study of identifying expanded T cells in peripheral blood. Sequencing was performed with immunoSEQ multiplex PCR; in TCRdb, only in-frame clones are kept and a portion is missing. The sample includes some 80,000 clones, roughly 90% seen only once; the top ten take around 7%. Specimen: blood. The receptor source for this set is a person between 18 and 75 years old in good health. Both conserved end residues are part of each CDR3. D genes are given only for firm matches. The size field is filled for only some rows; it gives once, few, many or a size class.

j_gene | v_gene | d_gene | abundance | CDR3aa | CDR3nt
TRBJ2-3 | TRBV11-1 | NA | NA | CASSLGREGTDTQYF | TGTGCCAGCAGCTTAGGCAGGGAAGGGACAGATACGCAGTATTTT
TRBJ1-2 | TRBV7-2 | NA | NA | CASSFGGLYGYTF | TGTGCCAGCAGCTTTGGGGGGCTGTATGGCTACACCTTC
TRBJ2-1 | TRBV7-2 | NA | once | CASSSRGQHYNEQFF | TGTGCCAGCAGCTCGCGGGGGCAGCACTACAATGAGCAGTTCTTC
TRBJ2-7 | TRBV11-2 | TRBD2 | many | CASSIGTNIHPYEQYF | TGTGCCAGCAGCATCGGGACTAATATCCACCCCTACGAGCAGTACTTC
TRBJ1-2 | TRBV19 | NA | NA | CASSINYGYTF | TGTGCCAGTAGTATAAACTATGGCTACACCTTC
TRBJ2-2 | TRBV6-5 | NA | once | CASSYIGGNTGELFF | TGTGCCAGCAGTTATATCGGGGGGAACACCGGGGAGCTGTTTTTT
TRBJ1-1 | TRBV29-1 | NA | NA | CSVARGVNTEAFF | TGCAGCGTTGCAAGGGGGGTGAACACTGAAGCTTTCTTT
TRBJ1-3 | TRBV5-4 | NA | NA | CASSLGSSPLNTIYF | TGTGCCAGCAGCCTCGGGTCATCACCCCTAAACACCATATATTTT
TRBJ2-1 | TRBV29-1 | TRBD1 | NA | CSVTGTEAYNEQFF | TGCAGCGTAACCGGGACAGAGGCCTACAATGAGCAGTTCTTC
TRBJ2-3 | TRBV6-4 | NA | NA | CASSDSGQSTQYF | TGTGCCAGCAGTGACTCAGGACAGTCTACGCAGTATTTT
TRBJ2-3 | TRBV4-3 | TRBD2 | NA | CASSPRLAGVSYTQYF | TGCGCCAGCAGCCCCCGGCTAGCGGGGGTTTCTTATACGCAGTATTTT
TRBJ2-3 | TRBV18 | TRBD2 | NA | CASSPLALAGVSDTQYF | TGTGCCAGCTCACCACTCGCCCTAGCGGGAGTGTCAGATACGCAGTATTTT
TRBJ1-2 | TRBV20-1 | NA | NA | CSARDSYGYTF | TGCAGTGCTCGAGACAGCTATGGCTACACCTTC
TRBJ2-4 | TRBV5-1 | NA | NA | CASSQDSLGKNIQYF | TGCGCCAGCAGCCAGGACTCCTTAGGCAAAAACATTCAGTACTTC
TRBJ1-4 | TRBV6-4 | NA | NA | CASSDAGGSLFF | TGTGCCAGCAGTGACGCCGGGGGATCGCTGTTTTTT
TRBJ2-1 | TRBV7-6 | NA | NA | CASSGSGSTYNEQFF | TGTGCCAGCAGTGGTAGCGGCTCTACCTACAATGAGCAGTTCTTC
TRBJ1-2 | TRBV18 | NA | NA | CASSPPAGQGYGYTF | TGTGCCAGCTCACCACCGGCCGGGCAAGGCTATGGCTACACCTTC
TRBJ2-7 | TRBV25-1 | TRBD1 | NA | CASSEYRGHSEQYF | TGTGCCAGCAGTGAATACAGGGGGCACTCTGAGCAGTACTTC
TRBJ2-1 | TRBV9 | NA | NA | CASSGGSSYNEQFF | TGTGCCAGCAGCGGGGGGAGCTCCTACAATGAGCAGTTCTTC
TRBJ2-3 | TRBV11-3 | NA | NA | CASSLDHRDTQYF | TGTGCCAGCAGCTTAGATCACAGGGATACGCAGTATTTT
TRBJ2-1 | TRBV15 | TRBD1 | NA | CATSRLGDSSYNEQFF | TGTGCCACCAGCAGACTTGGGGACAGCTCCTACAATGAGCAGTTCTTC
TRBJ1-1 | TRBV4-3 | NA | NA | CASRDSMNTEAFF | TGCGCCAGCAGAGACAGCATGAACACTGAAGCTTTCTTT
TRBJ2-7 | TRBV5-1 | NA | NA | CASSLERGDNEQYF | TGCGCCAGCAGCTTGGAAAGGGGAGATAACGAGCAGTACTTC
TRBJ1-1 | TRBV10-2 | NA | NA | CASSETRNTEAFF | TGCGCCAGCAGCGAAACCCGGAACACTGAAGCTTTCTTT
TRBJ2-5 | TRBV6-1 | NA | NA | CASSPYNSQETQYF | TGTGCCAGCAGTCCCTACAACTCTCAAGAGACCCAGTACTTC
TRBJ2-3 | TRBV7-3 | TRBD1 | NA | CASSLGQGDTQYF | TGTGCCAGCAGCTTAGGACAGGGAGATACGCAGTATTTT
TRBJ1-1 | TRBV27 | NA | NA | CASSFMSGVGNTEAFF | TGTGCCAGCAGTTTTATGTCGGGGGTAGGGAACACTGAAGCTTTCTTT
TRBJ2-2 | TRBV7-9 | NA | NA | CASSLVNRGGELFF | TGTGCCAGCAGCTTAGTCAACCGCGGCGGGGAGCTGTTTTTT